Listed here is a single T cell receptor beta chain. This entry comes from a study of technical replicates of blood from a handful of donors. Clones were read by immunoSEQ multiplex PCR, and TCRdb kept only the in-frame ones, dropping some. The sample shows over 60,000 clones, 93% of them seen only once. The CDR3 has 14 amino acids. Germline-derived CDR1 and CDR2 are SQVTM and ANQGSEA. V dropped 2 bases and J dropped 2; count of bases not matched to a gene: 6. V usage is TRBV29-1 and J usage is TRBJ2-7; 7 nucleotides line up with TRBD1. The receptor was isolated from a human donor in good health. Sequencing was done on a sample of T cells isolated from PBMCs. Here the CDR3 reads CSVETTGVTYEQYF. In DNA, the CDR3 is TGCAGCGTTGAAACTACAGGGGTCACCTACGAGCAGTACTTC.